The 32 T cell receptor beta chains below were found in one sample sequenced in a study of T-cell memory formation after mild COVID-19. TCRdb re-derived calls from the 5' RACE reads in MiXCR, one entry per CDR3 protein. This table has 200,000 to 300,000 distinct CDR3 sequences, around 17% appearing once. The sequenced sample consisted of PBMCs or a T cell subset sorted from them (not recorded which). All receptors come from a man aged 18 to 30 who had mild COVID-19 (a few samples of this study predate the infection). Cell type and time point are not known.

This clonotype was seen many times. The J gene is TRBJ2-1, the V gene TRBV7-2, with TRBD1 identical over 9 bases. Germline V gene data show CDR1 as SGHTA and CDR2 as FQGNSA. The CDR3 extends over 15 amino acids. V lost 4 bases, J lost 4 bases, and 5 bases stayed unmatched. In DNA form, the CDR3 reads TGTGCCAGCAGCTCGGACAGGGGTTGGTACAATGAGCAGTTCTTC. This gives the protein CASSSDRGWYNEQFF.

This chain connects TRBV7-6 to TRBJ1-3; tentative D call: TRBD1 (5 bases). Germline V gives CDR1 SGHVS, CDR2 FNYEAQ. The V end was cut by 5 bases, the J end by 0 bases, with 17 bases between. The CDR3 runs to 17 residues. DNA of the CDR3: TGTGCCAGCAGCCCTTCGGGGGGACGCAGCTCTGGAAACACCATATATTTT. Translated: CASSPSGGRSSGNTIYF.

The V and J genes are TRBV5-1 and TRBJ1-5, with D uncertain. This CDR3 spans 13 amino acids. Germline CDR1 is SGHRS and CDR2 is YFSETQ. V lost 4 bases and J 3 bases, leaving 8 bases between the germline ends. CDR3 sequence (DNA): TGCGCCAGCAGCGGCGGATTCAATCAGCCCCAGCATTTT. Protein sequence: CASSGGFNQPQHF.

The chain uses TRBV29-1 and TRBJ1-5; D ambiguous. CDR3 length: 15 residues. V dropped 4 bases and J dropped 3 bases, with 16 bases sitting between them. CDR1 and CDR2 (germline): SQVTM, ANQGSEA. CDR3: CSVVVAGQSNQPQHF. The DNA for the CDR3 is TGCAGCGTTGTGGTGGCGGGTCAATCCAATCAGCCCCAGCATTTT.

The table lists this clonotype with many counts. V is TRBV12-3 or TRBV12-4 and J is TRBJ1-5, with TRBD1 matching 7 bases. The CDR3 runs to 13 residues. The V segment lost 6 bases and the J segment 4 bases; nucleotides outside the gene matches: 3. This CDR3 is CASSGQDNQPQHF. The CDR3 DNA sequence: TGTGCCAGCAGCGGACAGGATAATCAGCCCCAGCATTTT.

This chain connects TRBV11-2 to TRBJ1-6; D is ambiguous. The CDR3 length is 15 residues. Germline loops: CDR1 SGHAT, CDR2 FQNNGV. Trimming cost V 1 base and J 10 bases, with 14 bases left between them. The CDR3 nucleotides are TGTGCCAGCAGCTTAGGACCGTCGGGCGGCTCACCCCTCCACTTT. This codes for CASSLGPSGGSPLHF.

The rearrangement links TRBV12-3 or TRBV12-4 to TRBJ2-2; D gene uncertain. The CDR3 extends over 13 amino acids. Trimming took off 3 bases at V and 10 bases at J, with 12 bases between the two ends. CDR3 sequence (DNA): TGTGCCAGCAGTTTGATCGCCCGCCAGGAGCTGTTTTTT. It codes for CASSLIARQELFF.

V and J are TRBV12-3 or TRBV12-4 and TRBJ2-2; 10 positions match TRBD2. Trimming at V came to 8 bases and at J to 4 bases, leaving 7 bases not matched to a gene. CDR3 size: 15 residues. CDR3 amino acids: CASERGGPGTGELFF. CDR3 nucleotide sequence: TGTGCCAGCGAGCGGGGGGGCCCGGGCACCGGGGAGCTGTTTTTT.

This clonotype appeared a few times. This chain uses TRBV28 with TRBJ2-1; D remains ambiguous. This CDR3 comprises 12 residues. The V gene's germline CDR1 is MDHEN and CDR2 SYDVKM. Trimming left V 7 bases short and J 5 bases short, with 9 bases between. The DNA for the CDR3 is TGTGCCAGCATGTGGGGAAACAATGAGCAGTTCTTC. This translates into CASMWGNNEQFF. Combining the CDR3 with reference TRBV28 and TRBJ2-1 gives the whole variable domain DVKVTQSSRYLVKRTGEKVFLECVQDMDHENMFWYRQDPGLGLRLIYFSYDVKMKEKGDIPEGYSVSREKKERFSLILESASTNQTSMYLCASMWGNNEQFFGPGTRLTVL.

V and J are TRBV6-6 and TRBJ2-3; 7 nucleotides align to TRBD2. Germline CDR1 is MNHNY and CDR2 is SVGAGI (reference sequence). The CDR3 has 15 amino acids. J gave up 0 bases and V 7 bases, and 7 bases lay outside the gene matches. The CDR3 spells CASTSGLPSTDTQYF. In DNA form, the CDR3 reads TGTGCCAGCACCTCGGGACTACCGAGCACAGATACGCAGTATTTT.

This chain links TRBV6-1 with TRBJ1-5; D unclear. CDR1 is MNHNS and CDR2 is SASEGT in the germline V gene. This CDR3 contains 13 residues. The V and J ends lost 1 base and 7 bases respectively, with 8 bases between them. The CDR3 bases are TGTGCCAGCAGTGAAGGTGACGGGCAGCCCCAGCATTTT. Protein: CASSEGDGQPQHF.

At least ten counts were recorded for this clonotype. This CDR3 reads CASSLGLGGYNEQFF. CDR3 in DNA: TGTGCCAGCAGCCTTGGGCTTGGCGGCTACAATGAGCAGTTCTTC. V is TRBV5-8 and J is TRBJ2-1, with no clear D. The CDR3 is 15 residues long. Per the germline V gene, CDR1 is SGHTS and CDR2 is YDEGEE. V was trimmed by 4 bases and J by 3 bases, leaving 14 bases between them.

There are a few counts of this clonotype. The V gene is TRBV4-3, the J gene TRBJ1-2; the D gene is possibly TRBD1 (6 bases). V was clipped by 1 base and J by 8 bases, with 14 bases between them. The CDR3 length is 14 residues. The V gene's germline CDR1 is LGHNA and CDR2 YSLEER. In nucleotides, the CDR3 is TGCGCCAGCAGCCAAGGCCGGGGGGCCTGGGGCTACACCTTC. This encodes CASSQGRGAWGYTF.

This chain connects TRBV7-2 to TRBJ2-3; 7 positions agree with TRBD2. Trimming took 3 bases from V and 6 from J; bases not matched to a gene: 6. Germline-derived CDR1 and CDR2 are SGHTA and FQGNSA. There are 14 residues in the CDR3. CDR3 sequence reads: CASSFRLAADTQYF. The DNA for the CDR3 is TGTGCCAGCAGCTTCCGACTAGCAGCGGATACGCAGTATTTT.

The gene calls are TRBV7-2 and TRBJ1-1, with D unclear. The CDR3 runs to 14 residues. The germline V gene has CDR1 SGHTA and CDR2 FQGNSA. The germline V and J ends were trimmed by 6 bases and 1 base, with 12 bases remaining between them. CDR3 region: CASRTRETNTEAFF. CDR3 coding DNA: TGTGCCAGCAGAACACGCGAAACGAACACTGAAGCTTTCTTT.

There are a few counts of this clonotype. V usage is TRBV5-1 and J usage is TRBJ1-5; D is unclear. Trimming removed 5 bases from V and 2 bases from J, with 11 bases in between. Germline CDR1 and CDR2: SGHRS and YFSETQ. CDR3 length: 14 amino acids. The CDR3 sequence: CASSTRPGNQPQHF. The CDR3 DNA is TGCGCCAGCAGTACTCGACCGGGCAATCAGCCCCAGCATTTT.

This clonotype was picked up a small number of times. V is TRBV5-1 and J is TRBJ2-2; a possible D gene is TRBD2 (5 bases). Looked up from germline, CDR1 is SGHRS and CDR2 is YFSETQ. Trimming left V 2 bases short and J 6 bases short, with 11 bases between. The CDR3 runs to 14 residues. This CDR3 is CASSLEGFPGELFF. CDR3 bases: TGCGCCAGCAGCTTAGAGGGCTTCCCCGGGGAGCTGTTTTTT.

By proportion, this clonotype is medium-sized. The chain links TRBV4-1 to TRBJ1-1, with D possibly being TRBD1 (5 bases). This CDR3 comprises 15 residues. V lost 4 bases and J 1 base, leaving 13 bases between the germline ends. The germline V gene encodes CDR1 MGHRA and CDR2 YSYEKL. The CDR3 is CASSLMAQENTEAFF. The CDR3 DNA is TGCGCCAGCAGCCTTATGGCACAGGAGAACACTGAAGCTTTCTTT.

V and J are TRBV27 and TRBJ2-7, with unresolved D. This CDR3 has 12 residues. Per germline, CDR1 MNHEY and CDR2 SMNVEV (reference sequence). Trimming removed 5 bases at V and 3 bases at J, with 8 bases between. This CDR3 reads CASSGPYYEQYF. DNA for the CDR3: TGTGCCAGCAGTGGGCCCTACTACGAGCAGTACTTC.

The chain joins TRBV7-2 to TRBJ1-3; D call uncertain. The germline gives CDR1 SGHTA, CDR2 FQGNSA. Trimming removed 5 bases from V and 2 bases from J, with 7 bases in between. This CDR3 comprises 13 residues. CDR3 in DNA: TGTGCCAGCAGCCGGGGTCCTGGAAACACCATATATTTT. Residues: CASSRGPGNTIYF.

A few counts support this clonotype. The V gene is TRBV5-1, the J gene TRBJ2-5; 9 bases are a match to TRBD1. With 0 bases clipped from V and 5 bases from J, the junction kept 11 bases outside the gene matches. CDR1 is SGHRS, CDR2 YFSETQ, per germline. This CDR3 region has 17 residues. The CDR3 sequence is CASSLATGGSYVETQYF. CDR3 bases: TGCGCCAGCAGCTTGGCGACAGGGGGGAGCTATGTGGAGACCCAGTACTTC.

CDR3 sequence: CASRGGVYGYTF. In DNA, the CDR3 is TGTGCCAGCAGAGGAGGAGTTTATGGCTACACCTTC. The chain combines TRBV6-1 with TRBJ1-2; D ambiguous. The V gene's germline CDR1 is MNHNS and CDR2 SASEGT. This CDR3 is built from 12 residues. V gave up 6 bases and J gave up 5 bases, with 10 bases separating them.

The rearrangement links TRBV20-1 to TRBJ1-1; TRBD1 might be the D (5 bases). Germline assignment: CDR1 DFQATT and CDR2 SNEGSKA (reference sequence). The CDR3 length is 15 residues. V lost 0 bases and J 6 bases, leaving 17 bases between the germline ends. The CDR3 DNA reads as TGCAGTGCTAGAGATACCGGCCAGGGTGGGTCTGAAGCTTTCTTT. Translation: CSARDTGQGGSEAFF.

The chain has TRBV20-1 and TRBJ1-2; D is undetermined. V dropped 0 bases and J dropped 9 bases, with 14 bases sitting between them. Germline loops: CDR1 DFQATT, CDR2 SNEGSKA (reference sequence). The CDR3 is made up of 13 amino acids. CDR3 sequence reads: CSARDPGDSSYTF. DNA for the CDR3: TGCAGTGCTAGAGATCCCGGTGATTCAAGCTACACCTTC.

The rearrangement links TRBV5-1 to TRBJ2-3; tentative D call: TRBD2 (6 bases). Per the germline V gene, CDR1 is SGHRS and CDR2 is YFSETQ. Trimming pared 5 bases from V and 5 bases from J, leaving 15 bases between. There are 14 residues in the CDR3. The CDR3 reads CASSSEGPRDTQYF. DNA of the CDR3: TGCGCCAGCAGTTCGGAGGGGCCGAGAGATACGCAGTATTTT.

The chain uses TRBV10-3 and TRBJ2-5; possibly TRBD1 or TRBD2 for D (5 bases each). Trimming took 2 bases from V and 5 from J, leaving 15 bases between them. Germline V gene data show CDR1 as ENHRY and CDR2 as SYGVKD. This CDR3 comprises 15 residues. The CDR3 protein is CAISEAHHEGETQYF. Written as DNA, the CDR3 is TGTGCCATCAGTGAGGCGCACCATGAGGGGGAGACCCAGTACTTC.

Only a few counts were recorded for this clonotype. The chain has TRBV29-1 and TRBJ1-2; a weak D match, TRBD1 (5 bases). The CDR3 totals 12 residues. Trimming left V 2 bases short and J 5 bases short, with 9 bases between. CDR1 is SQVTM, CDR2 ANQGSEA, per germline. The CDR3 is CSVESGPYGYTF. CDR3 sequence (DNA): TGCAGCGTTGAATCGGGGCCGTATGGCTACACCTTC. The full variable domain, with the rest looked up from reference TRBV29-1 and TRBJ1-2, is SAVISQKPSRDICQRGTSLTIQCQVDSQVTMMFWYRQQPGQSLTLIATANQGSEATYESGFVIDKFPISRPNLTFSTLTVSNMSPEDSSIYLCSVESGPYGYTFGSGTRLTVV.

This clonotype was observed a handful of times. This chain joins TRBV7-2 and TRBJ2-2; D tentatively reads TRBD1 or TRBD2 (5 bases each). CDR3 length: 16 amino acids. Germline-derived CDR1 and CDR2 are SGHTA and FQGNSA. Trimming took off 4 bases at V and 0 bases at J, with 12 bases between the two ends. CDR3 sequence reads: CASSSYLGANTGELFF. CDR3 bases: TGTGCCAGCAGCTCCTATTTGGGGGCGAACACCGGGGAGCTGTTTTTT.

Only a few counts were recorded for this clonotype. V gene TRBV5-1 combines with J gene TRBJ2-5; 13 nucleotides match TRBD2. CDR1 is SGHRS, CDR2 YFSETQ, per germline. The CDR3 consists of 16 residues. Trimming removed 4 bases from V and 4 bases from J; junction bases left unmatched: 7. CDR3: CASSPGLAGQVETQYF. The CDR3 nucleotides are TGCGCCAGCAGCCCGGGACTAGCGGGGCAGGTAGAGACCCAGTACTTC.

The CDR3 here is CASSSQGAAEAFF. The CDR3 region has the DNA TGTGCCAGCAGTTCTCAGGGGGCTGCTGAAGCTTTCTTT. This chain connects TRBV7-9 to TRBJ1-1; 8 nucleotides match TRBD1. The germline V gene encodes CDR1 SEHNR and CDR2 FQNEAQ (reference sequence). This CDR3 comprises 13 residues. V dropped 6 bases and J dropped 6; count of bases not matched to a gene: 6.

This rearrangement joins TRBV4-3 to TRBJ2-1, with TRBD2 matching over 10 bases. The CDR3 length is 16 residues. Germline V gene data show CDR1 as LGHNA and CDR2 as YSLEER. V shed 5 bases, J shed 7 bases, and the junction held 11 bases outside the gene matches. The CDR3 sequence is CASSTRPGTSVNEQFF. The CDR3 nucleotides are TGCGCCAGCAGCACCCGGCCCGGGACTAGCGTAAATGAGCAGTTCTTC.

This chain uses TRBV27 with TRBJ2-1; 7 bases map to TRBD2. CDR1 is MNHEY and CDR2 is SMNVEV in the germline V gene (reference sequence). Losses at the gene ends were 6 bases for V and 6 bases for J; bases not matched to a gene: 8. The CDR3 loop spans 14 amino acids. In nucleotides, the CDR3 is TGTGCCAGCAGGACGAGCGGGGTGGGCAATGAGCAGTTCTTC. Translated: CASRTSGVGNEQFF.